The 21 T cell receptor beta chains below all came from one sample that was sequenced in a study of shared clonotypes between healthy human individuals (dated by TCRdb to 2018 to 2020). The library was built by means of the immunoSEQ multiplex PCR assay. The source is immuneACCESS, and TCRdb retained only in-frame sequences with V and J called. Part of the clones is not carried over; for the studies checked, unresolved V genes explain less than half of this, and the remainder is unexplained. A total of some 1,100,000 clones appear in this sample, approximately 80% of them only once. About 0.52% of the sample rests with the top ten. The sequencing sample was made of memory CD4+ T cells from PBMCs. The cell subset or site label, read with the paper, signifies: CD45RA-negative fraction. These receptors came from a young man in good health. Some clones in this sample may be carry-over from other donors' samples.

The rearrangement links TRBV9 to TRBJ2-3; tentatively, D is TRBD2 (5 bases). Trimming cost V 4 bases and J 0 bases, with 9 bases left between them. Germline V lookup: CDR1 SGDLS, CDR2 YYNGEE. The CDR3 is 14 amino acids. The CDR3 spells CASSRASSTDTQYF. In DNA form, the CDR3 reads TGTGCCAGCAGCAGGGCTAGCAGCACAGATACGCAGTATTTT. Together with reference TRBV9 and TRBJ2-3, the CDR3 gives the full variable domain: DSGVTQTPKHLITATGQRVTLRCSPRSGDLSVYWYQQSLDQGLQFLIQYYNGEERAKGNILERFSAQQFPDLHSELNLSSLELGDSALYFCASSRASSTDTQYFGPGTRLTVL.

This clone was counted many times. V usage is TRBV28 and J usage is TRBJ1-1; 7 nucleotides line up with TRBD1. Germline CDR1 and CDR2: MDHEN and SYDVKM. V lost 3 bases, J lost 5 bases, and 6 bases stayed unmatched. This CDR3 is 14 amino acids long. CDR3 amino acids: CASSFNDRATEAFF. The CDR3 nucleotides are TGTGCCAGCAGTTTTAATGACAGGGCGACTGAAGCTTTCTTT.

The genes are TRBV7-3 and TRBJ2-1; weak D call: TRBD2 (6 bases). The CDR3 is made up of 15 amino acids. Germline V gene data show CDR1 as SGHTA and CDR2 as FQGTGA. V lost 3 bases and J 4 bases, leaving 13 bases between the germline ends. CDR3 region: CASSFGLASYNEQFF. In nucleotides, the CDR3 is TGTGCCAGCAGCTTTGGCCTAGCGAGTTACAATGAGCAGTTCTTC.

This clone was observed a few times. The rearrangement uses TRBV5-6 and TRBJ2-7, with D maybe TRBD2 (6 bases). The CDR3 is 15 amino acids. Germline V gene data show CDR1 as SGHDT and CDR2 as YYEEEE. The V gene lost 1 base and the J gene lost 3 bases, with 14 bases spanning the gap. The CDR3 is CASSLWPPGSYEQYF. Written as DNA, the CDR3 is TGTGCCAGCAGCTTGTGGCCACCCGGGAGCTACGAGCAGTACTTC.

This clone was observed once. V and J are TRBV4-1 and TRBJ1-4, with TRBD1 identical over 7 bases. V shed 0 bases, J shed 5 bases, and the junction held 15 bases outside the gene matches. Germline values: CDR1 MGHRA, CDR2 YSYEKL. This CDR3 is 19 amino acids long. CDR3 sequence: CASSQDKSVVAGGNEKLFF. In nucleotides, the CDR3 is TGCGCCAGCAGCCAAGATAAAAGCGTGGTGGCAGGGGGAAATGAAAAACTGTTTTTT.

The chain links TRBV5-1 to TRBJ2-1; 8 positions agree with TRBD2. Germline V gene lookup returns CDR1 SGHRS and CDR2 YFSETQ. Trimming took 0 bases from V and 7 from J; bases not matched to a gene: 3. The CDR3 is made up of 14 amino acids. CDR3 amino acids: CASSLVQRENEQFF. Written as DNA, the CDR3 is TGCGCCAGCAGCTTGGTACAGCGGGAGAATGAGCAGTTCTTC.

The chain employs TRBV7-9 and TRBJ2-7; 7 bases agree with TRBD1. V was pared by 0 bases and J by 5 bases, with 7 bases of the junction left unmatched. In germline, CDR1 is SEHNR, CDR2 FQNEAQ (reference sequence). The CDR3 runs to 15 residues. The CDR3 here is CASSLAGTVFDEQYF. The CDR3 coding sequence is TGTGCCAGCAGCTTAGCAGGGACAGTCTTCGACGAGCAGTACTTC. The full variable domain, with the rest looked up from reference TRBV7-9 and TRBJ2-7, is DTGVSQNPRHKITKRGQNVTFRCDPISEHNRLYWYRQTLGQGPEFLTYFQNEAQLEKSRLLSDRFSAERPKGSFSTLEIQRTEQGDSAMYLCASSLAGTVFDEQYFGPGTRLTVT.

A word on this clone: A much larger clone lies one base from this, so it may be a read error. The sample has other DNA sequences that encode this CDR3 too. Here the CDR3 reads CASSSGQGRSYEQYF. The CDR3 coding sequence is TGTGCCAGCAGCTCCGGACAGGGGCGTTCCTATGAGCAGTACTTC. The chain carries TRBV27 and TRBJ2-7; 9 bases are a match to TRBD1. There are 15 residues in the CDR3. Per germline, CDR1 MNHEY and CDR2 SMNVEV (reference sequence).

The rearrangement joins TRBV9 to TRBJ2-3, with D tentatively TRBD1 (5 bases). V was clipped by 1 base and J by 4 bases, with 16 bases between them. CDR1 and CDR2 (germline): SGDLS, YYNGEE. The CDR3 is 16 amino acids. CDR3 amino acids: CASSVNGLTGADTQYF. The CDR3 DNA follows: TGTGCCAGCAGCGTAAATGGGTTAACAGGAGCAGATACGCAGTATTTT.

This clone was counted only a few times. The chain carries TRBV29-1 and TRBJ1-4; unclear D gene. The V gene's germline CDR1 is SQVTM and CDR2 ANQGSEA. The CDR3 length is 13 residues. V shed 5 bases and J shed 5 bases, with 12 bases lying between them. The CDR3 sequence: CSVFAGKNEKLFF. The CDR3 DNA follows: TGCAGCGTTTTTGCAGGAAAGAATGAAAAACTGTTTTTT.

This rearrangement joins TRBV9 to TRBJ2-7; a possible D gene is TRBD2 (5 bases). This CDR3 region has 14 residues. V was cut by 0 bases and J by 7 bases, with 14 bases left in between. Germline CDR1 reads SGDLS; CDR2 reads YYNGEE. The CDR3 bases are TGTGCCAGCAGCGTAGACGACTTAGTAGCGGAGCAGTACTTC. Translating it yields CASSVDDLVAEQYF.

The V and J genes are TRBV27 and TRBJ2-1, with D possibly TRBD2 on 5 matching bases. Germline V CDR1 and CDR2: MNHEY, SMNVEV (reference sequence). The CDR3 sequence is 17 residues long. Trimming shortened V by 7 bases and J by 0 bases, and 19 bases separated the two germline ends. The CDR3 sequence is CASNSLGLLSSYNEQFF. The CDR3 nucleotides read TGTGCCAGCAATTCACTCGGACTCCTAAGCTCCTACAATGAGCAGTTCTTC.

This chain connects TRBV19 to TRBJ1-5, with 10 bases identical to TRBD1. Trimming removed 6 bases from V and 7 bases from J; junction bases left unmatched: 9. Per germline, CDR1 LNHDA and CDR2 SQIVND (reference sequence). The CDR3 is 15 residues long. CDR3 DNA sequence: TGTGCCAGTAGACCGGACAGGGGGTCGGGGCAGCCCCAGCATTTT. Amino acids: CASRPDRGSGQPQHF.

As to this clone: Distinct nucleotide sequences in the sample also encode this CDR3. This sequence joins TRBV27 and TRBJ1-2; D call uncertain. Trimming stripped 3 bases from V and 4 bases from J, with 9 bases between. This CDR3 region has 13 residues. CDR1 and CDR2 (germline): MNHEY, SMNVEV (reference sequence). CDR3 in DNA: TGTGCCAGCAGTTTTCGGGCTACCTATGGCTACACCTTC. Translated, it gives CASSFRATYGYTF.

The chain uses TRBV7-9 and TRBJ2-7, with 8 bases matching TRBD1. Germline V lookup: CDR1 SEHNR, CDR2 FQNEAQ (reference sequence). With 5 bases clipped from V and 2 bases from J, the junction kept 5 bases outside the gene matches. The CDR3 consists of 14 residues. CDR3 sequence reads: CASSRDRNPYEQYF. DNA for the CDR3: TGTGCCAGCAGCCGGGACAGGAACCCCTACGAGCAGTACTTC. Full variable domain (outside the CDR3, taken from reference TRBV7-9 and TRBJ2-7): DTGVSQNPRHKITKRGQNVTFRCDPISEHNRLYWYRQTLGQGPEFLTYFQNEAQLEKSRLLSDRFSAERPKGSFSTLEIQRTEQGDSAMYLCASSRDRNPYEQYFGPGTRLTVT.

In DNA, the CDR3 is TGTGCCAGTAGTAGACACAGCGGGGAGCTGTTTTTT. It encodes CASSRHSGELFF. The chain combines TRBV19 with TRBJ2-2; D unresolved. The CDR3 has 12 residues. Germline lookup yields CDR1 LNHDA and CDR2 SQIVND (reference sequence). The V end was cut by 4 bases, the J end by 7 bases, with 7 bases between.

The V gene is TRBV18, the J gene TRBJ2-3; 8 positions agree with TRBD2. Germline V gene sequence: CDR1 KGHSH, CDR2 LQKENI. V gave up 5 bases and J gave up 0 bases; unmatched junction bases: 4. The CDR3 covers 15 residues. The CDR3 sequence: CASSITSGSTDTQYF. The CDR3 nucleotides are TGTGCCAGCTCAATAACTAGCGGAAGCACAGATACGCAGTATTTT.

V is TRBV5-1 and J is TRBJ2-5, with 14 bases identical to TRBD2. CDR1 and CDR2 from the germline V gene are SGHRS and YFSETQ. CDR3 length: 18 amino acids. V dropped 4 bases and J dropped 1; count of bases not matched to a gene: 9. The CDR3: CASSGGLAGGVPQETQYF. DNA for the CDR3: TGCGCCAGCAGCGGCGGACTAGCGGGAGGAGTCCCCCAAGAGACCCAGTACTTC.

The chain combines TRBV6-1 with TRBJ2-5, with TRBD1 matching over 7 bases. The CDR3 is 13 amino acids. With V trimmed by 6 bases and J by 3 bases, 4 bases remained unmatched. Germline lookup yields CDR1 MNHNS and CDR2 SASEGT. The CDR3 DNA is TGTGCCAGCAGGTGGACAGGAAAAGAGACCCAGTACTTC. This translates into CASRWTGKETQYF.

Comment on this clone: One end of the junction varies from germline; a read error may be responsible. The chain carries TRBV2 and TRBJ2-7; D not certain. The CDR3 is 10 residues long. CDR1 and CDR2 (germline): SNHLY, FYNNEI. The CDR3 region has the DNA TGTGCCAGCAGCATATCCGCTCTCGCCTTC. Amino acid sequence: CASSISALAF.

This clone has more than one count but fewer than ten. This sequence joins TRBV19 and TRBJ2-7; TRBD1 matches at 7 bases. The ends lost 6 bases at V and 6 bases at J; junction bases unmatched: 8. Germline CDR1 and CDR2: LNHDA and SQIVND (reference sequence). This CDR3 is 13 amino acids long. CDR3: CASRGDRASEQYF. The CDR3 coding sequence is TGTGCCAGTAGGGGAGACAGGGCAAGCGAGCAGTACTTC.